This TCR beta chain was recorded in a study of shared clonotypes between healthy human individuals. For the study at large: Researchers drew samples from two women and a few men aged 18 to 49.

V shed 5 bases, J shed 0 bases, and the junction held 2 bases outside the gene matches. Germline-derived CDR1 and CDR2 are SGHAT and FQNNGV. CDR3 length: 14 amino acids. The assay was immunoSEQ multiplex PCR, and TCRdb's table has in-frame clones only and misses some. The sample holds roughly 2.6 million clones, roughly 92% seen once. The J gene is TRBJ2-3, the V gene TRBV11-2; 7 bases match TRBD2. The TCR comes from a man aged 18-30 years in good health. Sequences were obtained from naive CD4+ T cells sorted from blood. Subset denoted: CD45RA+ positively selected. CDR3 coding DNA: TGTGCCAGCAGCGTTAGCGGGAGCACAGATACGCAGTATTTT. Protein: CASSVSGSTDTQYF.